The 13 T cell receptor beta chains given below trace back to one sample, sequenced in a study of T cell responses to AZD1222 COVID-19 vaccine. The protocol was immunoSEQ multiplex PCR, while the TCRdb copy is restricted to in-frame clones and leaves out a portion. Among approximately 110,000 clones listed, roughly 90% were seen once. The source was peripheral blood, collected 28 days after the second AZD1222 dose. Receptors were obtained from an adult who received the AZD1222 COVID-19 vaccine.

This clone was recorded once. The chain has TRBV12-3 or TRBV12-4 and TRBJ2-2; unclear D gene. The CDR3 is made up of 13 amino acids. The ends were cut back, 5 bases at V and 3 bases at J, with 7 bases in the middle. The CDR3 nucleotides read TGTGCCAGCAGTGTTCGAGACACCGGGGAGCTGTTTTTT. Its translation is CASSVRDTGELFF.

The CDR3 sequence: CASSLGQGKTEAFF. The CDR3 nucleotides read TGTGCCAGCAGCCTCGGACAGGGGAAAACTGAAGCTTTCTTT. This chain connects TRBV11-2 to TRBJ1-1, with 9 bases identical to TRBD1. CDR3 length: 14 amino acids. In germline, CDR1 is SGHAT, CDR2 FQNNGV. V trimming: 5 bases; J trimming: 5 bases; junction bases outside the gene matches: 6.

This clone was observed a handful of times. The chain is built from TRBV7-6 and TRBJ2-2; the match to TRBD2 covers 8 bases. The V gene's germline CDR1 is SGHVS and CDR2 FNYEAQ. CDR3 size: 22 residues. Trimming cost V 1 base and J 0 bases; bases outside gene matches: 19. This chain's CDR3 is CASSLDRTTSASANPNTGELFF. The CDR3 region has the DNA TGTGCCAGCAGCTTAGATCGGACGACTAGCGCATCAGCGAATCCGAACACCGGGGAGCTGTTTTTT.

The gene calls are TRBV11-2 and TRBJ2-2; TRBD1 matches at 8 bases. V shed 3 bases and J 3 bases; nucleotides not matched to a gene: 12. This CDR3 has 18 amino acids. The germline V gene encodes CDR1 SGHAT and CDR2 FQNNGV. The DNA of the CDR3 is TGTGCCAGCAGCTTTCGGACAGGGAGGAGGTCGGACACCGGGGAGCTGTTTTTT. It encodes CASSFRTGRRSDTGELFF.

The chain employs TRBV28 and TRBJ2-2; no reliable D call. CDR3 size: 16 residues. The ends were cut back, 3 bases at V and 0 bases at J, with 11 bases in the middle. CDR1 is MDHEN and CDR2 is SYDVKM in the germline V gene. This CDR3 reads CASSLLDISNTGELFF. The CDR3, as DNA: TGTGCCAGCAGTTTGCTAGACATATCGAACACCGGGGAGCTGTTTTTT.

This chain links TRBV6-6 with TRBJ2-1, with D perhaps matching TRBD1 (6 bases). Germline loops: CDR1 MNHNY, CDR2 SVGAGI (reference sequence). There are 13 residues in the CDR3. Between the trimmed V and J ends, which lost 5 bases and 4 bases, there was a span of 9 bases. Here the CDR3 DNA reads TGTGCCAGCAGTCCCCAGGGGTACAATGAGCAGTTCTTC. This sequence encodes CASSPQGYNEQFF.

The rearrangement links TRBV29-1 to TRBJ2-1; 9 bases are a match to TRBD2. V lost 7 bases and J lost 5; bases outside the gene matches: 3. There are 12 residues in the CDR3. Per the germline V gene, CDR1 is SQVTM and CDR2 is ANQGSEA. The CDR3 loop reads CSAGLAHNEQFF. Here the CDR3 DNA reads TGCAGCGCGGGACTAGCCCACAATGAGCAGTTCTTC.

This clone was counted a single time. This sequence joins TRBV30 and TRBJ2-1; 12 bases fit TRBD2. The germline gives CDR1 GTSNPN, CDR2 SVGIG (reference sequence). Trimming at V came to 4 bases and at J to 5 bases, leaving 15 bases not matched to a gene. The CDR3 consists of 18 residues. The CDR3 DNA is TGTGCCTGGATTCAGAGGACTAGCGGGATCCCAGCACACAATGAGCAGTTCTTC. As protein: CAWIQRTSGIPAHNEQFF. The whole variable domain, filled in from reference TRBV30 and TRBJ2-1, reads SQTIHQWPATLVQPVGSPLSLECTVEGTSNPNLYWYRQAAGRGLQLLFYSVGIGQISSEVPQNLSASRPQDRQFILSSKKLLLSDSGFYLCAWIQRTSGIPAHNEQFFGPGTRLTVL.

The CDR3 region is CASSPGLAGADRETQYF. The CDR3 DNA reads TGTGCCAGCAGCCCGGGACTAGCGGGAGCAGATCGTGAGACCCAGTACTTC. The chain joins TRBV11-3 to TRBJ2-5, with 14 bases lining up with TRBD2. Germline V gene lookup returns CDR1 SGHNT and CDR2 YENEEA. This CDR3 is built from 17 residues. V lost 5 bases, J lost 5 bases, and 10 bases stayed unmatched.

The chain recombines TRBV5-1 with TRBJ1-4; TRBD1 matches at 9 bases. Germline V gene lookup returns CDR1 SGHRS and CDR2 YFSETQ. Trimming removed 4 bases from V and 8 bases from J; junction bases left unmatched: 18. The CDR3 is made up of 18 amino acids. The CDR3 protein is CASSLVSRPGTGQEKLFF. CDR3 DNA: TGCGCCAGCAGCCTAGTGTCCAGACCCGGGACAGGGCAGGAAAAACTGTTTTTT.

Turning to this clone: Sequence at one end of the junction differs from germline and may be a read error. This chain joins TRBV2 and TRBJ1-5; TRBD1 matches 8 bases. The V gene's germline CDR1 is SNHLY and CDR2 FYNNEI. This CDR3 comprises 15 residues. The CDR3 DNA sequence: TGTGCCAGCAGGCCGACAGGGGATAGCCATCAGCCCCAGCATTTT. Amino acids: CASRPTGDSHQPQHF.

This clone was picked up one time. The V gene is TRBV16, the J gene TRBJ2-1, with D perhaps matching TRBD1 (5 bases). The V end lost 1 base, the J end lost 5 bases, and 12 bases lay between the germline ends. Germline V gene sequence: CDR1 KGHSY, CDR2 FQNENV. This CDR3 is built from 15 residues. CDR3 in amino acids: CASSQWPGSDNEQFF. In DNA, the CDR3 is TGTGCCAGCAGCCAATGGCCAGGGTCTGACAATGAGCAGTTCTTC. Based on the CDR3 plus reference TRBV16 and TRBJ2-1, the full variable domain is GEEVAQTPKHLVRGEGQKAKLYCAPIKGHSYVFWYQQVLKNEFKFLISFQNENVFDETGMPKERFSAKCLPNSPCSLEIQATKLEDSAVYFCASSQWPGSDNEQFFGPGTRLTVL.

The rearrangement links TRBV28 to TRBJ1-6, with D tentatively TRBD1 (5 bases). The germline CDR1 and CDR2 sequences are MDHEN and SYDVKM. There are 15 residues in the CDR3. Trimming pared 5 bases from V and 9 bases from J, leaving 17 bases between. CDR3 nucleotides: TGTGCCAGCAGTACACCGGGACCCTCGGGTTCACCCCTCCACTTT. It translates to CASSTPGPSGSPLHF. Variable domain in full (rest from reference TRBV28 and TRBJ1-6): DVKVTQSSRYLVKRTGEKVFLECVQDMDHENMFWYRQDPGLGLRLIYFSYDVKMKEKGDIPEGYSVSREKKERFSLILESASTNQTSMYLCASSTPGPSGSPLHFGNGTRLTVT.